This entry describes one T cell receptor beta chain. This sample's TCRbeta library carried unique molecular identifier barcodes. TCRdb re-called the PCR reads through MiXCR, storing one row per CDR3 protein. The sample holds around 400,000 distinct CDR3 sequences, around 21% seen once. This sample is part of a study of T-cell reconstitution after alpha-beta-depleted transplantation in children. Sequences were derived from PBMCs from the stem cell graft donor, sampled from the stem cell graft. The origin of this receptor is a human donor who donated a stem cell graft to a child with acute myeloid leukemia.

CDR3 protein: CASSLGGLGTDTQYF. The DNA of the CDR3 is TGTGCCAGCAGCTTAGGCGGGTTGGGCACAGATACGCAGTATTTT. The genes are TRBV7-2 and TRBJ2-3; TRBD2 might be the D (5 bases). Germline V gene data show CDR1 as SGHTA and CDR2 as FQGNSA. This CDR3 contains 15 residues. The V end lost 1 base, the J end lost 1 base, and 9 bases lay between the germline ends.